This TCR beta chain was found in a study of shared clonotypes between healthy human individuals. This clone occurred a few times. Its antigen is not identified. Study-wide results and caveats: The sampled material consisted only of blood, and tissue repertoires are likely to differ. Naive CD4 clonotype sharing across several donors was about 5%. Non-shared clonotypes displayed generation probabilities falling below those of clonotypes present in all four donors. Among donors, clonotype sharing was expected to be affected by sequencing depth.

Here immunoSEQ multiplex PCR was the method, and the copy in TCRdb shows in-frame clones only, minus some. Of 700,000 or so clones in the sample, 55% to 75% were seen once. Material: memory CD4+ T cells sorted from blood. Subset reported: CD45RA-negative fraction. The sequence came from a woman aged 25 to 39 in good health.

The chain's CDR3 is CASSPHQVGVGEQYF. CDR3 in DNA: TGTGCCAGCAGTCCTCACCAAGTCGGGGTTGGCGAGCAGTACTTC. The chain has TRBV28 and TRBJ2-7; possible D gene TRBD2, 5 bases. CDR3 size: 15 residues. The germline V and J ends were trimmed by 5 bases and 6 bases, with 20 bases remaining between them. The germline CDR1 and CDR2 sequences are MDHEN and SYDVKM.